Below are 18 T cell receptor beta chains sequenced from a single sample in a study of blood T cell repertoires in COVID-19. This table comes from immunoSEQ multiplex PCR, and its TCRdb copy is limited to in-frame clones, with some not included. Of 250,000 or so clones in the sample, 89% were seen once. Material for sequencing was peripheral blood. The receptors originated from a woman between 35 and 50 years old who had recovered from COVID-19.

The chain is built from TRBV5-1 and TRBJ2-2, with D tentatively TRBD1 (6 bases). The CDR3 has 14 residues. Germline assignment: CDR1 SGHRS and CDR2 YFSETQ. Between the trimmed V and J ends, which lost 0 bases and 7 bases, there was a span of 10 bases. DNA of the CDR3: TGCGCCAGCAGCTTGGCAGGGGTTGACGGGGAGCTGTTTTTT. The encoded protein is CASSLAGVDGELFF. Combining the CDR3 with reference TRBV5-1 and TRBJ2-2 gives the whole variable domain KAGVTQTPRYLIKTRGQQVTLSCSPISGHRSVSWYQQTPGQGLQFLFEYFSETQRNKGNFPGRFSGRQFSNSRSEMNVSTLELGDSALYLCASSLAGVDGELFFGEGSRLTVL.

CDR3 bases: TGCGCCAGCAGCCGTACGGGACAGGCTAACTATGGCTACACCTTC. Protein: CASSRTGQANYGYTF. This chain connects TRBV5-1 to TRBJ1-2, with TRBD1 matching over 8 bases. The CDR3 is 15 amino acids. J lost 0 bases, V lost 4 bases, and 5 bases had no gene match. Germline CDR1 reads SGHRS; CDR2 reads YFSETQ. Using reference TRBV5-1 and TRBJ1-2 for the parts outside the CDR3, the full variable domain is KAGVTQTPRYLIKTRGQQVTLSCSPISGHRSVSWYQQTPGQGLQFLFEYFSETQRNKGNFPGRFSGRQFSNSRSEMNVSTLELGDSALYLCASSRTGQANYGYTFGSGTRLTVV.

The chain uses TRBV10-1 and TRBJ2-7, with 9 bases aligning to TRBD2. The CDR3 loop spans 21 amino acids. CDR1 and CDR2 from the germline V gene are WNHNN and SYGVQD (reference sequence). Trimming at V came to 1 base and at J to 3 bases, leaving 22 bases not matched to a gene. CDR3 in amino acids: CASSEYPRGSGRTTYGYEQYV. The CDR3 DNA reads as TGCGCCAGCAGTGAGTACCCCCGTGGTAGCGGGAGAACAACATACGGCTACGAGCAGTACGTC.

The genes are TRBV19 and TRBJ2-5; a weak D match, TRBD1 (5 bases). V was trimmed by 5 bases and J by 2 bases, leaving 18 bases between them. In germline, CDR1 is LNHDA, CDR2 SQIVND (reference sequence). This CDR3 region has 16 residues. The CDR3 reads CASSSGLRQGQETQYF. The DNA for the CDR3 is TGTGCCAGTAGTTCAGGGCTAAGGCAGGGTCAAGAGACCCAGTACTTC.

The CDR3 spells CASSLSGAGKYYTDTQYF. DNA of the CDR3: TGTGCCAGCAGCTTATCCGGAGCGGGAAAATACTACACAGATACGCAGTATTTT. The chain couples TRBV7-9 to TRBJ2-3; 7 nucleotides agree with TRBD2. Germline V gene sequence: CDR1 SEHNR, CDR2 FQNEAQ (reference sequence). CDR3 length: 18 residues. With 2 bases clipped from V and 2 bases from J, the junction kept 13 bases outside the gene matches.

The chain has TRBV6-1 and TRBJ1-5, with D unclear. V lost 2 bases and J 1 base, leaving 9 bases between the germline ends. This CDR3 comprises 15 residues. Germline V gives CDR1 MNHNS, CDR2 SASEGT. The CDR3 bases are TGTGCCAGCAGTGAAAGCGGGCAGAGCAATCAGCCCCAGCATTTT. Translating gives CASSESGQSNQPQHF.

The V gene is TRBV7-9, the J gene TRBJ1-1; D not resolved. The CDR3 is made up of 13 amino acids. Germline values: CDR1 SEHNR, CDR2 FQNEAQ (reference sequence). Trimming removed 5 bases at V and 12 bases at J, with 19 bases between. CDR3 in amino acids: CASSPNPDGIPFF. The CDR3 nucleotides read TGTGCCAGCAGCCCCAACCCGGACGGGATACCTTTCTTT.

The chain is built from TRBV5-6 and TRBJ1-2; a possible D gene is TRBD1 (6 bases). Germline V gene lookup returns CDR1 SGHDT and CDR2 YYEEEE. The CDR3 has 13 residues. V dropped 5 bases and J dropped 12 bases, with 20 bases sitting between them. CDR3 nucleotides: TGTGCCAGCAGTCTCCGGGACACAGGGTCGCACACCTTC. This gives the protein CASSLRDTGSHTF.

The chain couples TRBV6-1 to TRBJ2-2, with 10 positions matching TRBD2. In germline, CDR1 is MNHNS, CDR2 SASEGT. CDR3 length: 19 amino acids. V shed 4 bases, J shed 0 bases, and the junction held 11 bases outside the gene matches. This CDR3 is CASSAGALAGSPNTGELFF. CDR3 DNA sequence: TGTGCCAGCAGTGCTGGTGCACTAGCGGGGTCCCCGAACACCGGGGAGCTGTTTTTT.

This chain links TRBV21-1 with TRBJ2-3; the D segment call TRBD1 is taken from the table without a DNA check. TRBV21-1 is classified as a pseudogene. The CDR3 loop spans 17 amino acids. This chain's CDR3 is CASIKTGTGPSPGTQYF. DNA of the CDR3: TGTGCCAGCATCAAAACCGGGACAGGTCCTTCGCCGGGAACGCAGTATTTT.

V is TRBV14 and J is TRBJ2-7; 12 bases map to TRBD2. This CDR3 spans 16 amino acids. The V gene's germline CDR1 is SGHDN and CDR2 FVKESK. Unmatched junction bases numbered 6, after V lost 1 base and J lost 5 bases. CDR3 in DNA: TGTGCCAGCAGCCAAGTGACTAGCGGGAGTGGCCACGAGCAGTACGTC. It is translated as CASSQVTSGSGHEQYV.

V gene TRBV3-1 (or the pseudogene TRBV3-2) combines with J gene TRBJ2-2, with D maybe TRBD1 (5 bases). This CDR3 comprises 15 residues. Germline V CDR1 and CDR2: LGHDT, YNNKEL (reference sequence). Trimming removed 6 bases from V and 2 bases from J, with 13 bases in between. CDR3 amino acids: CASSQGTANTGELFF. CDR3 sequence (DNA): TGTGCCAGCAGTCAGGGTACGGCCAACACCGGGGAGCTGTTTTTT.

The genes are TRBV4-1 and TRBJ2-1; TRBD2 agrees at 11 bases. Germline V gene sequence: CDR1 MGHRA, CDR2 YSYEKL. This CDR3 has 18 amino acids. Losses at the gene ends were 3 bases for V and 4 bases for J; bases not matched to a gene: 11. CDR3 protein: CASSHLLAGGPEYNEQFF. For the CDR3, the DNA is TGCGCCAGCAGCCACCTATTAGCGGGGGGGCCGGAGTACAATGAGCAGTTCTTC.

This clone was recorded once. The chain recombines TRBV12-3 or TRBV12-4 with TRBJ2-7; a weak D match, TRBD1 (6 bases). The CDR3 runs 12 residues. V dropped 3 bases and J dropped 6 bases, with 9 bases sitting between them. The CDR3 protein is CASSFARGEQYF. The CDR3 DNA reads as TGTGCCAGCAGTTTCGCCAGGGGCGAGCAGTACTTC.

There are a few counts of this clone. J is TRBJ1-2 and V is TRBV11-3; D gene ambiguous. Trimming removed 5 bases from V and 0 bases from J, with 7 bases in between. The CDR3 covers 13 residues. Per the germline V gene, CDR1 is SGHNT and CDR2 is YENEEA. CDR3: CASSKRANYGYTF. CDR3 coding DNA: TGTGCCAGCAGCAAAAGAGCTAACTATGGCTACACCTTC.

This clone was observed a single time. The V and J genes are TRBV20-1 and TRBJ2-5; D is undetermined. Trimming shortened V by 6 bases and J by 2 bases, and 7 bases separated the two germline ends. Germline V gives CDR1 DFQATT, CDR2 SNEGSKA (reference sequence). This CDR3 region has 11 residues. DNA of the CDR3: TGCAGTGCGTACAGACAAGAGACCCAGTACTTC. Translated, it gives CSAYRQETQYF.

The chain employs TRBV6-1 and TRBJ1-5; perhaps TRBD1 as D (6 bases). The CDR3 runs to 16 residues. Trimming left V 4 bases short and J 4 bases short, with 17 bases between. CDR1 and CDR2 (germline): MNHNS, SASEGT. The CDR3 loop is CASSVNRVGSNQPQHF. In DNA form, the CDR3 reads TGTGCCAGCAGTGTGAACAGGGTAGGTTCGAATCAGCCCCAGCATTTT.

This clone showed up just once. The V call is TRBV11-2, the J call TRBJ2-7; weak D call: TRBD2 (5 bases). CDR3 length: 12 amino acids. The V gene lost 2 bases and the J gene lost 4 bases, with 6 bases spanning the gap. Germline loops: CDR1 SGHAT, CDR2 FQNNGV. CDR3 sequence reads: CASSLSGYEQYF. The CDR3 DNA reads TGTGCCAGCAGCTTATCGGGGTACGAGCAGTACTTC.